These 23 T cell receptor beta chains originate from one sample sequenced in a study of shared clonotypes between healthy human individuals. TCRdb's copy holds only in-frame clones and misses some; the assay was immunoSEQ multiplex PCR. The sample yields over a million clones, about 98.5% seen once. The sequenced sample consisted of naive CD4+ T cells sorted from blood. Stated subset: CD45RA+ positively selected. All receptors derive from a man younger than 45 in good health.

This chain links TRBV5-4 with TRBJ1-2; D might be TRBD1 (5 bases). The germline gives CDR1 SGHNT, CDR2 YYREEE (reference sequence). Trimming removed 5 bases at V and 6 bases at J, with 17 bases between. The CDR3 contains 14 residues. In nucleotides, the CDR3 is TGTGCCAGCAGTGAACGGCGGTGGACAAATGGCTACACCTTC. Amino acids: CASSERRWTNGYTF.

Notes on this clone: The junction and the germline gene differ at one end; a read error may be behind it. This sequence joins TRBV7-7 and TRBJ2-7, with D perhaps matching TRBD2 (6 bases). The CDR3 is 14 amino acids. CDR1 is SSHAT, CDR2 FNYEAQ, per germline (reference sequence). CDR3 sequence reads: CASSPGTFSYEQYF. CDR3 coding DNA: TGTGCTAGCAGCCCGGGGACTTTCTCCTACGAGCAGTACTTC.

CDR3 protein: CASSFSGTGDPYEQYF. CDR3 sequence (DNA): TGTGCCAGCAGTTTCTCCGGGACAGGGGACCCCTACGAGCAGTACTTC. The V gene is TRBV2, the J gene TRBJ2-7; 10 positions agree with TRBD1. The CDR3 has 16 amino acids. Germline V lookup: CDR1 SNHLY, CDR2 FYNNEI. V dropped 5 bases and J dropped 2; count of bases not matched to a gene: 9.

The V gene is TRBV29-1, the J gene TRBJ2-7; no definite D call. CDR3 length: 11 residues. V was trimmed by 5 bases and J by 3 bases, leaving 8 bases between them. Germline CDR1 SQVTM, CDR2 ANQGSEA. CDR3 region: CSVRTIYEQYF. CDR3 in DNA: TGCAGCGTTAGAACCATCTACGAGCAGTACTTC.

The chain has TRBV2 and TRBJ1-5; D unresolved. The V and J ends lost 4 bases and 1 base respectively, with 11 bases between them. Germline assignment: CDR1 SNHLY and CDR2 FYNNEI. The CDR3 length is 15 residues. The CDR3 sequence is CASSGRRNSNQPQHF. CDR3 nucleotides: TGTGCCAGCAGTGGACGCAGGAACAGCAATCAGCCCCAGCATTTT. The entire variable domain, with the rest obtained from reference TRBV2 and TRBJ1-5, is as follows: EPEVTQTPSHQVTQMGQEVILRCVPISNHLYFYWYRQILGQKVEFLVSFYNNEISEKSEIFDDQFSVERPDGSNFTLKIRSTKLEDSAMYFCASSGRRNSNQPQHFGDGTRLSIL.

The rearrangement uses TRBV6-5 and TRBJ2-5, with a weak D call TRBD1 (6 bases). V was trimmed by 4 bases and J by 3 bases, leaving 12 bases between them. Per germline, CDR1 MNHEY and CDR2 SVGAGI. CDR3 length: 14 amino acids. In DNA form, the CDR3 reads TGTGCCAGCAGTTCCCAGGGGTCCGAAGAGACCCAGTACTTC. This sequence encodes CASSSQGSEETQYF.

Points on this clone: This sample includes further DNA sequences coding for the same CDR3. This chain joins TRBV6-1 and TRBJ1-5; D uncertain. The V gene lost 9 bases and the J gene lost 0 bases, with 9 bases spanning the gap. This CDR3 region has 13 residues. Germline CDR1 and CDR2: MNHNS and SASEGT. CDR3 nucleotides: TGTGCCAGTCGGACTGGTAGCAATCAGCCCCAGCATTTT. This codes for CASRTGSNQPQHF.

The V call is TRBV7-6, the J call TRBJ2-7; 10 nucleotides agree with TRBD2. The CDR3 has 20 amino acids. V lost 5 bases, J lost 5 bases, and 24 bases stayed unmatched. The germline V gene encodes CDR1 SGHVS and CDR2 FNYEAQ. CDR3 sequence reads: CASSLRPPGSGRASRDEQYF. The CDR3 region has the DNA TGTGCCAGCAGCCTCCGGCCCCCCGGAAGCGGGAGGGCCTCGAGGGACGAGCAGTACTTC.

J is TRBJ1-1 and V is TRBV7-9, with D unresolved. The ends were cut back, 1 base at V and 1 base at J, with 7 bases in the middle. The CDR3 consists of 14 residues. Per the germline V gene, CDR1 is SEHNR and CDR2 is FQNEAQ (reference sequence). The CDR3 DNA sequence: TGTGCCAGCAGCTTAGTAGGACCGAACACTGAAGCTTTCTTT. Protein product: CASSLVGPNTEAFF.

V gene TRBV5-6 combines with J gene TRBJ1-1; unclear D gene. Germline V gene sequence: CDR1 SGHDT, CDR2 YYEEEE. The CDR3 is 14 amino acids. Trimming cost V 1 base and J 0 bases, with 7 bases left between them. Here the CDR3 DNA reads TGTGCCAGCAGCTTGTACGGCCTGAACACTGAAGCTTTCTTT. This codes for CASSLYGLNTEAFF. The variable domain in full, completed from reference TRBV5-6 and TRBJ1-1, reads DAGVTQSPTHLIKTRGQQVTLRCSPKSGHDTVSWYQQALGQGPQFIFQYYEEEERQRGNFPDRFSGHQFPNYSSELNVNALLLGDSALYLCASSLYGLNTEAFFGQGTRLTVV.

CDR3 region: CASSWTSGRSDTQYF. The DNA of the CDR3 is TGTGCCAGCAGCTGGACTAGCGGGAGATCAGATACGCAGTATTTT. The V gene is TRBV28, the J gene TRBJ2-3; 13 positions match TRBD2. Germline V gene lookup returns CDR1 MDHEN and CDR2 SYDVKM. The CDR3 sequence is 15 residues long. V shed 6 bases, J shed 4 bases, and the junction held 4 bases outside the gene matches.

The chain uses TRBV14 and TRBJ1-1, with D unresolved. This CDR3 has 15 residues. The germline CDR1 and CDR2 sequences are SGHDN and FVKESK. The V end lost 2 bases, the J end lost 3 bases, and 13 bases lay between the germline ends. The CDR3 loop reads CASSQLDAKYTEAFF. Written as DNA, the CDR3 is TGTGCCAGCAGCCAACTCGATGCGAAATACACTGAAGCTTTCTTT.

The rearrangement uses TRBV6-6 and TRBJ1-5; D not certain. CDR3 size: 16 residues. The V gene lost 6 bases and the J gene lost 6 bases, with 21 bases spanning the gap. Germline loops: CDR1 MNHNY, CDR2 SVGAGI (reference sequence). CDR3 sequence: CASRESPQGSGQPQHF. As DNA, the CDR3 is TGTGCCAGCAGGGAGAGTCCTCAAGGGTCGGGTCAGCCCCAGCATTTT.

This rearrangement joins TRBV11-2 to TRBJ2-7, with 15 bases aligning to TRBD2. With 6 bases clipped from V and 0 bases from J, the junction kept 6 bases outside the gene matches. Germline CDR1 and CDR2: SGHAT and FQNNGV. The CDR3 is 17 amino acids. CDR3 loop: CASRGTSGRSSSYEQYF. CDR3 in DNA: TGTGCCAGCAGGGGGACTAGCGGGAGGTCTAGCTCCTACGAGCAGTACTTC.

This chain connects TRBV18 to TRBJ1-4; 7 positions match TRBD1. The V segment lost 1 base and the J segment 7 bases; nucleotides outside the gene matches: 6. This CDR3 region has 15 residues. Germline V gene sequence: CDR1 KGHSH, CDR2 LQKENI. CDR3 amino acids: CASSPQRQGGEKLFF. The CDR3 DNA follows: TGTGCCAGCTCACCACAAAGGCAGGGGGGTGAAAAACTGTTTTTT. Variable domain in full (rest from reference TRBV18 and TRBJ1-4): NAGVMQNPRHLVRRRGQEARLRCSPMKGHSHVYWYRQLPEEGLKFMVYLQKENIIDESGMPKERFSAEFPKEGPSILRIQQVVRGDSAAYFCASSPQRQGGEKLFFGSGTQLSVL.

Details on this clone: The same CDR3 can be traced to other DNA sequences in this sample. The V and J genes are TRBV5-1 and TRBJ1-1; D perhaps matches TRBD1 (6 bases). Germline V gives CDR1 SGHRS, CDR2 YFSETQ. This CDR3 contains 14 residues. Between the trimmed V and J ends, which lost 4 bases and 1 base, there was a span of 11 bases. As DNA, the CDR3 is TGCGCCAGCAGCCCCGGGACACCGAACACTGAAGCTTTCTTT. This sequence encodes CASSPGTPNTEAFF. The complete variable domain, with remaining parts taken from reference TRBV5-1 and TRBJ1-1, reads KAGVTQTPRYLIKTRGQQVTLSCSPISGHRSVSWYQQTPGQGLQFLFEYFSETQRNKGNFPGRFSGRQFSNSRSEMNVSTLELGDSALYLCASSPGTPNTEAFFGQGTRLTVV.

The rearrangement uses TRBV5-1 and TRBJ2-7; unclear D gene. The germline V gene has CDR1 SGHRS and CDR2 YFSETQ. V dropped 4 bases and J dropped 1 base, with 18 bases sitting between them. The CDR3 runs 16 residues. CDR3: CASSRSSSSKSYEQYF. The CDR3 coding sequence is TGCGCCAGCAGCCGTAGCTCGTCGTCGAAGTCCTACGAGCAGTACTTC.

The rearrangement uses TRBV6-1 and TRBJ2-3; a weak D match, TRBD1 (6 bases). Germline values: CDR1 MNHNS, CDR2 SASEGT. There are 15 residues in the CDR3. Trimming stripped 1 base from V and 0 bases from J, with 8 bases between. The CDR3 is CASSEGQASTDTQYF. The CDR3 DNA follows: TGTGCCAGCAGTGAAGGACAGGCAAGCACAGATACGCAGTATTTT.

The rearrangement uses TRBV29-1 and TRBJ1-1; D not certain. This CDR3 region has 11 residues. V lost 3 bases, J lost 4 bases, and 6 bases lay in between. Germline loops: CDR1 SQVTM, CDR2 ANQGSEA. The CDR3 here is CSVDLGTEAFF. The CDR3 DNA sequence: TGCAGCGTTGATCTGGGCACTGAAGCTTTCTTT.

The rearrangement links TRBV15 to TRBJ1-5; tentative D call: TRBD1 (6 bases). The germline gives CDR1 LNHNV, CDR2 YYDKDF (reference sequence). This CDR3 has 14 amino acids. V lost 5 bases to trimming and J lost 2 bases, with 10 bases between them. The CDR3 DNA reads TGTGCCACCAGCGGGGGCTACGGCAATCAGCCCCAGCATTTT. Translated: CATSGGYGNQPQHF.

This clone was observed a handful of times. Distinct nucleotide sequences in the sample also encode this CDR3. This sequence joins TRBV5-1 and TRBJ1-1; D possibly corresponds to TRBD1 (5 bases). The CDR3 extends over 13 amino acids. V was cut by 2 bases and J by 1 base, with 6 bases left in between. CDR1 and CDR2 from the germline V gene are SGHRS and YFSETQ. The CDR3 loop is CASSLTGNTEAFF. The CDR3 region has the DNA TGCGCCAGCAGCTTAACAGGGAACACTGAAGCTTTCTTT.

The chain combines TRBV5-5 with TRBJ1-2; TRBD1 aligns across 9 bases. The CDR3 is made up of 15 amino acids. Losses at the gene ends were 0 bases for V and 4 bases for J; bases not matched to a gene: 4. The germline gives CDR1 SGHKS, CDR2 YYEKEE (reference sequence). The CDR3 reads CASSLETGGSYGYTF. The CDR3 coding sequence is TGTGCCAGCAGCTTGGAGACAGGGGGATCCTATGGCTACACCTTC.

The chain links TRBV5-1 to TRBJ1-2; 10 positions match TRBD1. Trimming took 2 bases from V and 3 from J; bases not matched to a gene: 4. The CDR3 totals 15 residues. Germline V lookup: CDR1 SGHRS, CDR2 YFSETQ. The DNA for the CDR3 is TGCGCCAGCAGCTTCGGGGGACAGGGGTACTATGGCTACACCTTC. It yields the protein CASSFGGQGYYGYTF.